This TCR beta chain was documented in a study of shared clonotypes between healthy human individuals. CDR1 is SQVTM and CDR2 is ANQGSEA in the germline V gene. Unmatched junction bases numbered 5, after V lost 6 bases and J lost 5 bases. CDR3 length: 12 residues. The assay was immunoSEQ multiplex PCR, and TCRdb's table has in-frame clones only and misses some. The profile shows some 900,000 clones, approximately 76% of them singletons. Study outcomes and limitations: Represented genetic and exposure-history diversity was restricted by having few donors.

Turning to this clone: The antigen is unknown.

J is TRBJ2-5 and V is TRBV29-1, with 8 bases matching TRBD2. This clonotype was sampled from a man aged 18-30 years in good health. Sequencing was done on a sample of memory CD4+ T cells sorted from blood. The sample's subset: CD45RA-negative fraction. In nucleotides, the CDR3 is TGCAGCGTGGGCGCTAGCGGGGAGACCCAGTACTTC. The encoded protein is CSVGASGETQYF.